The present entry profiles one T cell receptor beta chain with its context. V gave up 5 bases and J gave up 4 bases; unmatched junction bases: 9. The length of the CDR3 is 15 residues. Germline V gene data show CDR1 as SEHNR and CDR2 as FQNEAQ (reference sequence). Individuals aged 18 to 89 years were recruited from 24 US areas. Participant reports of clinical history set cohort assignment. In Cohort 3, a recovered donor had either two negative PCRs, clearance, or symptom resolution. Libraries were prepared by immunoSEQ multiplex PCR; TCRdb keeps only in-frame clonotypes and omits some of them. The profile shows approximately 170,000 clones, 70% to 85% of them singletons. The data derive from a study of blood T cell repertoires in COVID-19. Overall study: Sources were T cells, B-cell-depleted T cells, or PBMCs; the material itself was cDNA or gDNA.

The chain combines TRBV7-9 with TRBJ1-2; 8 bases align to TRBD1. Input material: PBMCs or T cells enriched from blood (not recorded which). The origin of this receptor is a man aged 50-60 years who had recovered from COVID-19. DNA of the CDR3: TGTGCCAGCAGCCTGATGGACAGGGACAGCTATGGCTACACCTTC. This translates into CASSLMDRDSYGYTF.